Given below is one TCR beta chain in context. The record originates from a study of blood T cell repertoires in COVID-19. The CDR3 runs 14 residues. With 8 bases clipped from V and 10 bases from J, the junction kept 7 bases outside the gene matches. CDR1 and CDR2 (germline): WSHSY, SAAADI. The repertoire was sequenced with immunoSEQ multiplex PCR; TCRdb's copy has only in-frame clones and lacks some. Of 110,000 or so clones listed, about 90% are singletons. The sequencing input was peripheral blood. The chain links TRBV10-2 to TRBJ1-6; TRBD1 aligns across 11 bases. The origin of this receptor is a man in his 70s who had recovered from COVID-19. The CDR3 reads CASSGQGAGSPLHF. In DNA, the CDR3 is TGCGCCAGCTCTGGACAGGGGGCCGGGTCACCCCTCCACTTT.